This record looks at one TCR beta chain sequence and its context. The same CDR3 can be traced to other DNA sequences in this sample. The sample belongs to a study of blood T cell repertoires in COVID-19. Clones were sequenced by immunoSEQ multiplex PCR, and TCRdb holds only the in-frame ones, with some missing. Of about 290,000 clones in the sample, about nine tenths were seen once. The trim removed 6 bases at V and 3 bases at J, leaving 6 bases unmatched. Germline V gives CDR1 KGHSH, CDR2 LQKENI. This CDR3 is 15 amino acids long. The receptor was derived from a woman aged 40 to 55 who had recovered from COVID-19. This rearrangement joins TRBV18 to TRBJ1-2; TRBD1 matches 11 bases. Specimen: PBMCs or T cells enriched from blood (not recorded which). The CDR3 loop is CASSSRTGGDYGYTF. The CDR3 DNA is TGTGCCAGCTCTTCTCGGACAGGGGGCGACTATGGCTACACCTTC.